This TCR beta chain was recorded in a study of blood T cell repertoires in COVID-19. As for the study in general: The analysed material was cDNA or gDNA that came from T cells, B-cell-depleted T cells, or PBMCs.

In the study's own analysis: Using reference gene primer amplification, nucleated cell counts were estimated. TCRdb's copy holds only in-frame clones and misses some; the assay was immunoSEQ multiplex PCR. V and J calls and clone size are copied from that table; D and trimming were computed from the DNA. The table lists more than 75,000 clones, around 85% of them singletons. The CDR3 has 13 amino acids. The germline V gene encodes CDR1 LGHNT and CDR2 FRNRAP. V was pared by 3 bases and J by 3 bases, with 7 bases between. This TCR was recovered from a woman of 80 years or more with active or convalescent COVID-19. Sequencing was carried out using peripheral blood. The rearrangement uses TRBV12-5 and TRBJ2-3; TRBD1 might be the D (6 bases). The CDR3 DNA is TGTGCTAGTGGTTTAGGGGGAACAGATACGCAGTATTTT. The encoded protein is CASGLGGTDTQYF.